This T cell receptor (beta chain) was recovered during a study of shared clonotypes between healthy human individuals. Libraries were prepared by immunoSEQ multiplex PCR; TCRdb keeps only in-frame clonotypes and omits some of them. The sample has approximately 98,000 clones; roughly 70% are singletons. Germline lookup yields CDR1 SGHDN and CDR2 FVKESK. Trimming pared 1 base from V and 2 bases from J, leaving 7 bases between. The CDR3 contains 14 residues. V is TRBV14 and J is TRBJ2-3; no reliable D call. The TCR sequence derives from a young woman in good health. Sequenced sample: memory CD8+ T cells sorted from blood. The subset is: CD45RO+ cells pooled with CCR7-negative TemRA cells. CDR3 protein: CASSQVLPTDTQYF. The CDR3 DNA follows: TGTGCCAGCAGCCAAGTCTTGCCCACAGATACGCAGTATTTT.